This TCR beta chain was identified in a study of regulatory T cells in long-lasting Graves disease. As for the study in general: Over 5 years on antithyroid drugs plus positive TSH receptor antibodies marked Graves' disease as persistent.

The study's findings and limits: A limited number of samples was an acknowledged limitation. Preferential use of TRBV28, TRBJ1-2 and TRBJ2-5 was seen in persistent disease.

Noted time point: persistent/refractory GD, antithyroid drugs over 5 years with positive TRAb. PBMC-extracted RNA yielded the TCR library. Diagnoses of Graves' disease were made by American Thyroid Association guidelines. As regards this clonotype: Its specificity is not known.

Building the TCR beta libraries relied on iRepertoire HTBI primers, and CDR3 regions underwent Arm-PCR. In TCRdb, the multiplex PCR reads were re-called with MiXCR into one record per CDR3 protein. The sample carries a few hundred thousand distinct CDR3 sequences, 21% recorded once. Trimming cost V 1 base and J 1 base, with 9 bases left between them. The CDR3 consists of 15 residues. In germline, CDR1 is SGHVS, CDR2 FNYEAQ. The sequence derives from a female donor with Graves disease. Sequences were derived from peripheral blood mononuclear cells (PBMCs), sampled when the disease was refractory, from a patient treated with antithyroid drugs. V gene TRBV7-6 combines with J gene TRBJ2-3; D remains ambiguous. The chain's CDR3 is CASSLEGFRTDTQYF. Written as DNA, the CDR3 is TGTGCCAGCAGCTTAGAAGGTTTTCGCACAGATACGCAGTATTTT.